These T cell receptor beta chains were read from a single sample in a study of blood T cell repertoires in COVID-19. Profiling relied on immunoSEQ multiplex PCR, and the TCRdb table lists in-frame clones only, not all of them. The repertoire holds about 100,000 clones, with more than 65% as singletons. Material: peripheral blood. These TCRs come from an older man with active or convalescent COVID-19. CDR3s include the opening cysteine and the closing phenylalanine or tryptophan. A D gene is named only where the DNA matches it firmly.

d_gene: -
j_gene: TRBJ1-2
v_gene: TRBV19
len: 12
CDR3aa: CASSPTGYGYTF

d_gene: -
j_gene: TRBJ1-2
v_gene: TRBV5-1
len: 14
CDR3aa: CASSLVSGDYGYTF

d_gene: -
j_gene: TRBJ1-5
v_gene: TRBV18
len: 14
CDR3aa: CASSPQRGNQPQHF

d_gene: -
j_gene: TRBJ1-6
v_gene: TRBV9
len: 15
CDR3aa: CASSVLGNGNSPLHF

d_gene: TRBD1
j_gene: TRBJ2-2
v_gene: TRBV3-1/TRBV3-2
len: 14
CDR3aa: CASRGQGLSGELFF

d_gene: TRBD1
j_gene: TRBJ2-7
v_gene: TRBV6-5
len: 13
CDR3aa: CASSPGDSYEQYF

d_gene: -
j_gene: TRBJ1-5
v_gene: TRBV5-1
len: 13
CDR3aa: CASSLTGNQPQHF

d_gene: -
j_gene: TRBJ1-5
v_gene: TRBV4-3
len: 14
CDR3aa: CASSEDPSNQPQHF

d_gene: -
j_gene: TRBJ2-7
v_gene: TRBV19
len: 16
CDR3aa: CASSIFGASASYEQYF

d_gene: TRBD2
j_gene: TRBJ2-7
v_gene: TRBV4-1
len: 17
CDR3aa: CASSQDFSRELSYEQYF

d_gene: -
j_gene: TRBJ2-5
v_gene: TRBV18
len: 14
CDR3aa: CASSAGGFQETQYF

d_gene: TRBD2
j_gene: TRBJ2-3
v_gene: TRBV5-4
len: 16
CDR3aa: CASSSRLARSTDTQYF

d_gene: TRBD2
j_gene: TRBJ2-7
v_gene: TRBV5-1
len: 15
CDR3aa: CASSRGTSGTYEQYF

d_gene: TRBD1
j_gene: TRBJ2-7
v_gene: TRBV2
len: 16
CDR3aa: CASSAAPGQAILGQYF

d_gene: -
j_gene: TRBJ1-6
v_gene: TRBV28
len: 15
CDR3aa: CASSFFLAANSPLHF

d_gene: TRBD2
j_gene: TRBJ2-1
v_gene: TRBV6-5
len: 16
CDR3aa: CASSWGLAGVGNEQFF

d_gene: TRBD2
j_gene: TRBJ2-5
v_gene: TRBV7-9
len: 17
CDR3aa: CASSLDILAGNGETQYF

d_gene: TRBD1
j_gene: TRBJ1-4
v_gene: TRBV24-1
len: 15
CDR3aa: CATSEKGQGVEKLFF

d_gene: TRBD1
j_gene: TRBJ1-2
v_gene: TRBV7-9
len: 17
CDR3aa: CASSFNRDRASNYGYTF

d_gene: TRBD1
j_gene: TRBJ1-2
v_gene: TRBV30
len: 12
CDR3aa: CAWSPGQDGYTF

d_gene: -
j_gene: TRBJ1-2
v_gene: TRBV5-8
len: 17
CDR3aa: CASSWEGWQNFNYGYTF

d_gene: -
j_gene: TRBJ1-4
v_gene: TRBV6-5
len: 12
CDR3aa: CASRDYNEKLFF

d_gene: -
j_gene: TRBJ1-2
v_gene: TRBV25-1
len: 14
CDR3aa: CASSDREQYYGYTF

d_gene: -
j_gene: TRBJ2-5
v_gene: TRBV5-1
len: 15
CDR3aa: CASSSDSRFQETQYF

d_gene: -
j_gene: TRBJ1-2
v_gene: TRBV30
len: 12
CDR3aa: CAWSVTGNGYTF

d_gene: -
j_gene: TRBJ1-5
v_gene: TRBV24-1
len: 15
CDR3aa: CATSEGSGINQPQHF

d_gene: -
j_gene: TRBJ2-3
v_gene: TRBV29-1
len: 15
CDR3aa: CSVDRSPGHPDTQYF

d_gene: -
j_gene: TRBJ2-1
v_gene: TRBV5-4
len: 14
CDR3aa: CASNPGSSYNEQFF